This T cell receptor beta chain was identified in a study of metastatic and nonmetastatic thyroid tumors. The overall study: Blood and tumor or nodule tissue repertoires from malignant and benign thyroid patients were compared. Study-level points and caveats: When malignant thyroid tumors were compared with benign nodules, TCR beta diversity was reportedly significantly higher in the malignant tumors. This held in both blood and tumor samples.

As for this clone: Its antigen remains unidentified.

The J segment lost 4 bases and the V segment lost 3 bases, leaving 9 bases of the junction unmatched. Germline V gene data show CDR1 as LGHNA and CDR2 as YSLEER. There are 16 residues in the CDR3. Original analysis: The study built a papillary thyroid cancer distant-metastasis classifier from CDR3 differences across clinicopathological groups. With MiXCR, TCRdb called clones anew from the PCR reads. These V and J calls derive from TCRdb rather than the authors' analysis. Altogether 25,000 to 30,000 clones are present, about 24% being singletons, with the ten largest covering approximately 15%. Patients had received no treatment of any kind before thyroid surgery.

The chain recombines TRBV4-3 with TRBJ2-3, with 8 nucleotides matching TRBD1. This clonotype originated in a female donor with papillary thyroid cancer or a benign thyroid nodule (not recorded which). Some clones in this sample may be carry-over from other donors' samples. The specimen sequenced was blood. CDR3 in DNA: TGCGCCAGCAGCCACCAGAGACAACAGGGGGCAGATACGCAGTATTTT. Residues: CASSHQRQQGADTQYF.